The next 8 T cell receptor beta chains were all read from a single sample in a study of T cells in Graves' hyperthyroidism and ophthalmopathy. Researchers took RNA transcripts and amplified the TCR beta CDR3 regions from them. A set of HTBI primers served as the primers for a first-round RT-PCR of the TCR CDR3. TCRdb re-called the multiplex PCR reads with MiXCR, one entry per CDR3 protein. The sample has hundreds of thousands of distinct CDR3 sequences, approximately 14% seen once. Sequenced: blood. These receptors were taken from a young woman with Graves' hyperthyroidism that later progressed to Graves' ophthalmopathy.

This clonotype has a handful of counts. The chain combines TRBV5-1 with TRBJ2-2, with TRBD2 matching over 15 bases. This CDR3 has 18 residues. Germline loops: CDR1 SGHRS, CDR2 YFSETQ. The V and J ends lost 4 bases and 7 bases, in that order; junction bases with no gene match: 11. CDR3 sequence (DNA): TGCGCCAGCAGCGCGAGCGGACTAGCGGGAGGGAAGGTCGGGGAGCTGTTTTTT. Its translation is CASSASGLAGGKVGELFF. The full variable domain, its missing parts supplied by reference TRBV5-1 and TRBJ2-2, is KAGVTQTPRYLIKTRGQQVTLSCSPISGHRSVSWYQQTPGQGLQFLFEYFSETQRNKGNFPGRFSGRQFSNSRSEMNVSTLELGDSALYLCASSASGLAGGKVGELFFGEGSRLTVL.

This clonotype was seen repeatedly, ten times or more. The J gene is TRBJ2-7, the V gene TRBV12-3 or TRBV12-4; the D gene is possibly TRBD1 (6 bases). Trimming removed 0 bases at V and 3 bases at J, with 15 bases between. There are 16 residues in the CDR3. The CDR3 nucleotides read TGTGCCAGCAGTTTAGCGAGGGCAGGGGCTGACTACGAGCAGTACTTC. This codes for CASSLARAGADYEQYF.

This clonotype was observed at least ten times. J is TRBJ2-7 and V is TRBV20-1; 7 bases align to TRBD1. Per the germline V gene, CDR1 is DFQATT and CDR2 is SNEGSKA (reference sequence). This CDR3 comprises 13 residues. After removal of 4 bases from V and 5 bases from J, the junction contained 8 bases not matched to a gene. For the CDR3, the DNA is TGCAGTGCTACCCCGGGACAGTTCAACGAGCAGTACTTC. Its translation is CSATPGQFNEQYF.

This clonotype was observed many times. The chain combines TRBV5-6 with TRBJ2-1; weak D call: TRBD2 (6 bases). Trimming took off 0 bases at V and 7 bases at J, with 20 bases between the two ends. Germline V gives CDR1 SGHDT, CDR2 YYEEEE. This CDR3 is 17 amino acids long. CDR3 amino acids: CASSLGRLDPSGNEQFF. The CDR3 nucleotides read TGTGCCAGCAGCTTGGGCCGACTAGACCCCTCGGGGAATGAGCAGTTCTTC.

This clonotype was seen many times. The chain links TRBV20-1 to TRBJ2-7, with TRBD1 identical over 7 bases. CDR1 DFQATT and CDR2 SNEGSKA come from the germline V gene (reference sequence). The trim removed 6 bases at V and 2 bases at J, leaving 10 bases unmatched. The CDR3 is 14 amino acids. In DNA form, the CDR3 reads TGCAGTGCAGCCGGGACAGAGGTTCCCTACGAGCAGTACTTC. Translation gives CSAAGTEVPYEQYF.

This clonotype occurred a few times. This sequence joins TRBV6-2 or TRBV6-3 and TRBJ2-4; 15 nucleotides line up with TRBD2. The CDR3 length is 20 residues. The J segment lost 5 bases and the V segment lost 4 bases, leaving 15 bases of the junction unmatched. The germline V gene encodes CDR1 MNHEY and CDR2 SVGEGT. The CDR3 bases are TGTGCCAGCAGTTCCACTCCGGGACTAGCGGGAGGACGAGGGCAAAACATTCAGTACTTC. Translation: CASSSTPGLAGGRGQNIQYF.

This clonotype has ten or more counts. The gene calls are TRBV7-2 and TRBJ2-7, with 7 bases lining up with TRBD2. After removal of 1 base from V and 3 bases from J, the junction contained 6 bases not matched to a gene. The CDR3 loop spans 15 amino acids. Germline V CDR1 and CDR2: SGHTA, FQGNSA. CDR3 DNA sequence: TGTGCCAGCAGCTTAGGGGGGGGAGGTCACTACGAGCAGTACTTC. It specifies CASSLGGGGHYEQYF.

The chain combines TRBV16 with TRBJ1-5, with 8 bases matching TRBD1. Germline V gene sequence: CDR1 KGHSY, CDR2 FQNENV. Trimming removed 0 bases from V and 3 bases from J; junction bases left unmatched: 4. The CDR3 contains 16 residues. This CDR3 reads CASSQSAGQVNQPQHF. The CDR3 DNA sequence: TGTGCCAGCAGCCAATCTGCGGGACAGGTCAATCAGCCCCAGCATTTT.